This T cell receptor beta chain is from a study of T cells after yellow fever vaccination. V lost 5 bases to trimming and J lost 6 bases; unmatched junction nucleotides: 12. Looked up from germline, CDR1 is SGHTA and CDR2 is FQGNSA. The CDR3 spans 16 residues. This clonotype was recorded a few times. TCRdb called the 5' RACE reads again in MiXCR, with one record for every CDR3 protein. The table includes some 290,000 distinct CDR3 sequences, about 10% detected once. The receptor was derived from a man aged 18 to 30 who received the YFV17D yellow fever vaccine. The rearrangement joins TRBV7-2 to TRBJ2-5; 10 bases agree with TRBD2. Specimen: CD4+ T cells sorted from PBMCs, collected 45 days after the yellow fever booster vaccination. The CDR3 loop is CASSPRGTSVGKTQYF. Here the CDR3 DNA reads TGTGCCAGCAGCCCAAGAGGGACTAGCGTCGGAAAGACCCAGTACTTC.